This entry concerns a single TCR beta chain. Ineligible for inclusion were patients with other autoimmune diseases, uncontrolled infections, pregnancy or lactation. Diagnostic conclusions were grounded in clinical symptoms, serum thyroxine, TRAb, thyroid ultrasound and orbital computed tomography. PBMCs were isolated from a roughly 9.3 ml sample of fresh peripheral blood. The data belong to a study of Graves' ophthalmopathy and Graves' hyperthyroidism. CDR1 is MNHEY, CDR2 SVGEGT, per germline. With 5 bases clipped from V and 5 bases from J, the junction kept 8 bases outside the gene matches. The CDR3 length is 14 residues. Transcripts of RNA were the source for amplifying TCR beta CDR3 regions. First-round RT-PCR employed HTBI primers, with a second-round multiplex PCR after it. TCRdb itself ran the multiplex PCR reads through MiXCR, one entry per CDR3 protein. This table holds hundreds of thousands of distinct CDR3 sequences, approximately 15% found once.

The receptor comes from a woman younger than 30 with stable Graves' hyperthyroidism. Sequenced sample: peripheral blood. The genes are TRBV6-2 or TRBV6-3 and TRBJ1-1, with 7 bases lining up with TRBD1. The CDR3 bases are TGTGCCAGCAGTCCCGACAGGGAGGGTACTGAAGCTTTCTTT. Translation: CASSPDREGTEAFF.